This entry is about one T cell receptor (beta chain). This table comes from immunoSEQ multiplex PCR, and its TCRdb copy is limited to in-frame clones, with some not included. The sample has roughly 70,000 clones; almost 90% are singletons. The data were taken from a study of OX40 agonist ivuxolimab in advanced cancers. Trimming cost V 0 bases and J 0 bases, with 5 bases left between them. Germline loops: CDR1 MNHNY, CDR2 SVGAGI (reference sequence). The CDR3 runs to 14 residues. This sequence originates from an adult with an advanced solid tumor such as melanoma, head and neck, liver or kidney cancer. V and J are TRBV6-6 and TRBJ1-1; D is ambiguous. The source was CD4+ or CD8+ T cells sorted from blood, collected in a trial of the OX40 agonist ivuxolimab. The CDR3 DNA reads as TGTGCCAGCAGTTACTCCTCCATGAACACTGAAGCTTTCTTT. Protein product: CASSYSSMNTEAFF.